This is a list of T cell receptor beta chains from one sample in a study of T cells in Graves' hyperthyroidism and ophthalmopathy. One entry per CDR3 protein results from TCRdb running MiXCR on the multiplex PCR reads. Of roughly 570,000 distinct CDR3 sequences listed, about half are singletons. Material: peripheral blood or thyroid tissue (not recorded which). The receptors come from an adult woman with Graves' disease, either hyperthyroidism or ophthalmopathy (not recorded which). CDR3s include the opening cysteine and the closing phenylalanine or tryptophan. The order of the fields is V gene, clone size, D gene, J gene, CDR3 length, CDR3 DNA, CDR3 protein. A D gene is named only where the DNA matches it firmly. For some rows the clone size is stated as once, few or many, or as a class when expanded; others skip it.

V: TRBV4-1
size: many
D: NA
J: TRBJ1-1
length: 16
DNA: TGCGCCAGCAGCCAAGAAGGTGGGCGGGTGAACACTGAAGCTTTCTTT
CDR3: CASSQEGGRVNTEAFF

V: TRBV10-3
size: NA
D: NA
J: TRBJ1-1
length: 15
DNA: TGTGCCAGCAGTTATCTCGGGGCCTCGAACACTGAAGCTTTCTTT
CDR3: CASSYLGASNTEAFF

V: TRBV10-3
size: NA
D: NA
J: TRBJ1-2
length: 13
DNA: TGTGCCATCAGAGAAACTCGCTACTATGGCTACACCTTC
CDR3: CAIRETRYYGYTF

V: TRBV7-2
size: NA
D: TRBD1
J: TRBJ1-6
length: 18
DNA: TGTGCCAGCAGCCCATCCAGCACCGACAGGGGGCTGAATTCACCCCTCCACTTT
CDR3: CASSPSSTDRGLNSPLHF

V: TRBV9
size: many
D: NA
J: TRBJ1-2
length: 11
DNA: TGTGCCAGCAGCGGCAGCTATGGCTACACCTTC
CDR3: CASSGSYGYTF

V: TRBV7-8
size: NA
D: NA
J: TRBJ2-5
length: 14
DNA: TGTGCCAGCAGTGAAGCAAGGATCTGGGAGACCCAGTACTTC
CDR3: CASSEARIWETQYF

V: TRBV29-1
size: few
D: NA
J: TRBJ1-2
length: 12
DNA: TGCAGCGTTGGGAGGGACACCTATGGCTACACCTTC
CDR3: CSVGRDTYGYTF

V: TRBV10-3
size: NA
D: NA
J: TRBJ2-2
length: 13
DNA: TGTGCCATCAGTGGGGACCGCTGGTGGGAGCTGTTTTTT
CDR3: CAISGDRWWELFF

V: TRBV24-1
size: NA
D: NA
J: TRBJ1-1
length: 16
DNA: TGTGCCACCAGTGGTCGTAGTTTAAGGGACGGGGAGAAGGCTTTCTTT
CDR3: CATSGRSLRDGEKAFF

V: TRBV10-3
size: once
D: TRBD2
J: TRBJ2-5
length: 14
DNA: TGTGCCATCAGTGGACTAGCGAGTAGGGAGACCCAGTACTTC
CDR3: CAISGLASRETQYF

V: TRBV7-2
size: NA
D: NA
J: TRBJ2-5
length: 13
DNA: TGTGCCAAGAGCTTTGGCAGGGGTGAGACCCAGTACTTC
CDR3: CAKSFGRGETQYF

V: TRBV7-7
size: NA
D: TRBD1
J: TRBJ1-4
length: 15
DNA: TGTGCTAGCAGCTCACAGGGGGCTATCGGGGAAAAACTGTTTTTT
CDR3: CASSSQGAIGEKLFF

V: TRBV7-9
size: NA
D: TRBD1
J: TRBJ2-3
length: 15
DNA: TGTGCCACCAGACTTCAGGGGGAACACACAGATACGCAGTATTTT
CDR3: CATRLQGEHTDTQYF

V: TRBV7-2
size: NA
D: TRBD2
J: TRBJ2-7
length: 15
DNA: TGTGCCAGCAGCTGGCAAGGGACTAGCGGGTACGAGCAGTACTTC
CDR3: CASSWQGTSGYEQYF

V: TRBV6-5
size: few
D: TRBD1
J: TRBJ1-5
length: 18
DNA: TGTGCCAGCAGTTACTCGAAGGGACAGGGTTACGGCAATCAGCCCCAGCATTTT
CDR3: CASSYSKGQGYGNQPQHF

V: TRBV2
size: NA
D: NA
J: TRBJ1-4
length: 15
DNA: TGTGCCAGCAGTGGGTCCCTCGCAACTAATGAAAAACTGTTTTTT
CDR3: CASSGSLATNEKLFF

V: TRBV5-1
size: NA
D: TRBD1
J: TRBJ2-5
length: 15
DNA: TGCGCCAGCAGCTTGACCAGACAGGGCAGAGAGACCCAGTACTTC
CDR3: CASSLTRQGRETQYF

V: TRBV6-5
size: NA
D: NA
J: TRBJ1-2
length: 17
DNA: TGTGCCAGCAGTTACGACAGTCCCTCCGCGGGAAACTATGGCTACACCTTC
CDR3: CASSYDSPSAGNYGYTF

V: TRBV27
size: many
D: TRBD1
J: TRBJ1-2
length: 13
DNA: TGTGCCAGCAGCCCCGGGACAGCCGGGGGCTACACCTTC
CDR3: CASSPGTAGGYTF

V: TRBV6-5
size: many
D: NA
J: TRBJ2-7
length: 15
DNA: TGTGCCAGCAGGATCACGGGACACTACGCCTACGAGCAGTACTTC
CDR3: CASRITGHYAYEQYF

V: TRBV10-3
size: NA
D: NA
J: TRBJ1-1
length: 12
DNA: TGTGCCATCGCCAGGGAGGGCACTGAAGCTTTCTTT
CDR3: CAIAREGTEAFF

V: TRBV15
size: NA
D: NA
J: TRBJ1-3
length: 16
DNA: TGTGCCACCAGCAGAGATGGAAGGGCGTATGGAAACACCATATATTTT
CDR3: CATSRDGRAYGNTIYF

V: TRBV11-1
size: few
D: NA
J: TRBJ1-1
length: 13
DNA: TGTGCCAGCAGCTTACGAGACAGCACTGAAGCTTTCTTT
CDR3: CASSLRDSTEAFF

V: TRBV11-2
size: many
D: TRBD2
J: TRBJ2-7
length: 14
DNA: TGTGCCAGCATCCCGATAGCGGGAGTTGGCGAGCAGTACTTC
CDR3: CASIPIAGVGEQYF

V: TRBV9
size: NA
D: NA
J: TRBJ2-5
length: 15
DNA: TGTCCCAGCAGCCCGACGGGAGCAGCTCAAGAGACCCAGTACTTC
CDR3: CPSSPTGAAQETQYF

V: TRBV7-8
size: many
D: TRBD1
J: TRBJ1-2
length: 16
DNA: TGTGCCAGCAGCTTATATTTAAGGGGACAGGGAGGCGGCTACACCTTC
CDR3: CASSLYLRGQGGGYTF

V: TRBV7-8
size: NA
D: TRBD1
J: TRBJ2-5
length: 13
DNA: TGTGCCAGCAGCTCGGGACAGGGGTGGACCCAGTACTTC
CDR3: CASSSGQGWTQYF

V: TRBV6-5
size: many
D: TRBD1
J: TRBJ1-6
length: 14
DNA: TGTGCCAGCAGGACCGGGACAGTCGCCAGTTTCCTCCACTTT
CDR3: CASRTGTVASFLHF

V: TRBV10-3
size: many
D: TRBD1
J: TRBJ1-1
length: 16
DNA: TGTGCCATCAGCGATATCTTGACAGGGGGGGGCACTGAAGCTTTCTTT
CDR3: CAISDILTGGGTEAFF

V: TRBV20-1
size: many
D: TRBD2
J: TRBJ2-5
length: 15
DNA: TGCAGTGCTAGAGATCGGCTAGCGGGAAGTGAGACCCAGTACTTC
CDR3: CSARDRLAGSETQYF

V: TRBV20-1
size: NA
D: TRBD1
J: TRBJ2-5
length: 15
DNA: TGCAGTGCTAGAGATCCGGGACAGGGGGCGGAGACCCAGTACTTC
CDR3: CSARDPGQGAETQYF

V: TRBV29-1
size: NA
D: NA
J: TRBJ1-2
length: 11
DNA: TGCAGCACTATGGGGGAGGAGGGCTACACCTTC
CDR3: CSTMGEEGYTF

V: TRBV5-1
size: many
D: TRBD1
J: TRBJ2-5
length: 14
DNA: TGCGCCAGCAGCACCGGACAGGGTGGAGAGACCCAGTACTTC
CDR3: CASSTGQGGETQYF

V: TRBV9
size: few
D: NA
J: TRBJ2-5
length: 14
DNA: TGTGCCAGCAGCGGCTCCAATAACCAAGAGACCCAGTACTTC
CDR3: CASSGSNNQETQYF

V: TRBV9
size: NA
D: TRBD2
J: TRBJ2-1
length: 15
DNA: TGTGCCAGCAGCGTAACTAGCGGGACCTACAATGAGCAGTTCTTC
CDR3: CASSVTSGTYNEQFF

V: TRBV7-3
size: once
D: NA
J: TRBJ1-1
length: 14
DNA: TGTGCCAGCAGCACACAGAGGGAGAACACTGAAGCTTTCTTT
CDR3: CASSTQRENTEAFF

V: TRBV29-1
size: few
D: TRBD1
J: TRBJ1-2
length: 13
DNA: TGCAGCGTTAAACAGGGGCCAACCTATGGCTACACCTTC
CDR3: CSVKQGPTYGYTF

V: TRBV2
size: NA
D: NA
J: TRBJ1-2
length: 15
DNA: TGTGCCAGCAGTGATGGTGGCTATGGCAGGAATGGCTACACCTTC
CDR3: CASSDGGYGRNGYTF

V: TRBV24-1
size: few
D: TRBD1
J: TRBJ1-1
length: 12
DNA: TGTGCCACCCAAAACAGGGGCACGCGAGCTTTCTTT
CDR3: CATQNRGTRAFF

V: TRBV7-2
size: NA
D: NA
J: TRBJ1-5
length: 14
DNA: TGTGCCAGCAGCTTATCTCGATGGGGTTCTCCCCAGCATTTT
CDR3: CASSLSRWGSPQHF